This passage covers 25 T cell receptor beta chains from one sample sequenced in a study of T cells after yellow fever vaccination. Via MiXCR, TCRdb re-called the 5' RACE reads, giving one row per CDR3 protein. The table shows hundreds of thousands of distinct CDR3 sequences, with 9% to 15% occurring only once. The specimen comprised PBMCs, sampled on the day of the yellow fever booster vaccination. The origin of the receptors is a man aged 25 to 40 who received the YFV17D yellow fever vaccine.

The V and J genes are TRBV5-1 and TRBJ2-1; 10 bases are shared with TRBD2. The CDR3 is 17 residues long. The germline V gene has CDR1 SGHRS and CDR2 YFSETQ. Trimming took 3 bases from V and 2 from J; bases not matched to a gene: 8. The CDR3 sequence is CASSYIAGGNPYNEQFF. The CDR3 region has the DNA TGCGCCAGCAGCTACATAGCGGGAGGCAACCCCTACAATGAGCAGTTCTTC.

This clonotype was recorded many times. The chain joins TRBV29-1 to TRBJ2-7; the match to TRBD1 covers 8 bases. The V segment lost 6 bases and the J segment 8 bases; nucleotides outside the gene matches: 12. The CDR3 contains 13 residues. Germline CDR1 SQVTM, CDR2 ANQGSEA. The CDR3, as DNA: TGCAGCGTAGAGGGACAGGCCCTCGGACAGCAGTACTTC. Translating gives CSVEGQALGQQYF.

The table lists this clonotype with many counts. The chain is built from TRBV5-1 and TRBJ2-1; TRBD2 aligns across 9 bases. The trim removed 0 bases at V and 2 bases at J, leaving 3 bases unmatched. The CDR3 covers 16 residues. Germline V gene lookup returns CDR1 SGHRS and CDR2 YFSETQ. The CDR3 is CASSLGLAATYNEQFF. The CDR3, as DNA: TGCGCCAGCAGCTTGGGACTAGCGGCGACCTACAATGAGCAGTTCTTC.

The chain is built from TRBV4-2 and TRBJ2-7; D is ambiguous. CDR3 length equals 14 residues. The V and J ends lost 0 bases and 2 bases respectively, with 8 bases between them. The germline V gene encodes CDR1 LGHNA and CDR2 YNFKEQ. Here the CDR3 DNA reads TGTGCCAGCAGCCAAGAAACTGATCCCTACGAGCAGTACTTC. Translated: CASSQETDPYEQYF.

V gene TRBV9 combines with J gene TRBJ2-3, with TRBD2 matching over 11 bases. This CDR3 comprises 16 residues. After removal of 0 bases from V and 2 bases from J, the junction contained 2 bases not matched to a gene. Germline V gene lookup returns CDR1 SGDLS and CDR2 YYNGEE. The CDR3: CASSVGGLAVTDTQYF. Written as DNA, the CDR3 is TGTGCCAGCAGCGTAGGGGGACTAGCGGTCACAGATACGCAGTATTTT. Filled out from reference TRBV9 and TRBJ2-3, the complete variable domain reads DSGVTQTPKHLITATGQRVTLRCSPRSGDLSVYWYQQSLDQGLQFLIQYYNGEERAKGNILERFSAQQFPDLHSELNLSSLELGDSALYFCASSVGGLAVTDTQYFGPGTRLTVL.

The rearrangement uses TRBV20-1 and TRBJ2-7; D may be TRBD2 (5 bases). Germline CDR1 DFQATT, CDR2 SNEGSKA (reference sequence). V lost 0 bases to trimming and J lost 4 bases, with 10 bases between them. This CDR3 contains 13 residues. The CDR3 loop is CSARDPSKYEQYF. The CDR3 DNA follows: TGCAGTGCTAGAGATCCTAGCAAATACGAGCAGTACTTC.

This chain links TRBV6-2 or TRBV6-3 with TRBJ1-1, with a possible D match to TRBD1 (6 bases). V dropped 5 bases and J dropped 1 base, with 11 bases sitting between them. The CDR3 is 14 amino acids. Germline assignment: CDR1 MNHEY and CDR2 SVGEGT. CDR3 in amino acids: CASSGGHPNTEAFF. CDR3 nucleotide sequence: TGTGCCAGCAGTGGGGGACACCCGAACACTGAAGCTTTCTTT.

The rearrangement uses TRBV28 and TRBJ2-1; D assignment may be TRBD1 or TRBD2 (5 bases each). Germline V gene data show CDR1 as MDHEN and CDR2 as SYDVKM. This CDR3 spans 14 amino acids. The V gene lost 6 bases and the J gene lost 6 bases, with 15 bases spanning the gap. CDR3 in amino acids: CASSTGLGTNEQFF. Written as DNA, the CDR3 is TGTGCCAGCAGCACCGGGCTAGGGACCAATGAGCAGTTCTTC.

This clonotype was counted between two and nine times. This chain uses TRBV7-3 with TRBJ2-3; D gene uncertain. V shed 5 bases and J shed 2 bases, with 11 bases lying between them. CDR1 and CDR2 (germline): SGHTA, FQGTGA. The CDR3 spans 14 residues. This CDR3 is CASSPLSTTDTQYF. The CDR3 nucleotides are TGTGCCAGCAGCCCCCTCAGCACCACAGATACGCAGTATTTT.

A few counts support this clonotype. CDR3: CASSSRAPNYGYTF. In DNA, the CDR3 is TGTGCCAGCAGTTCCCGAGCCCCCAACTATGGCTACACCTTC. The J gene is TRBJ1-2, the V gene TRBV27, with D uncertain. Germline V gene data show CDR1 as MNHEY and CDR2 as SMNVEV (reference sequence). CDR3 length: 14 amino acids. With 4 bases removed from V and 2 bases from J, the gap between germline ends came to 11 bases.

This clonotype came up a few times. CDR3 DNA: TGTGCCAGCTCCCCCGGGACGGTAAGCTCCTACGAGCAGTACTTC. Its translation: CASSPGTVSSYEQYF. The chain employs TRBV18 and TRBJ2-7; D may be TRBD1 or TRBD2 (5 bases each). The ends were cut back, 6 bases at V and 0 bases at J, with 15 bases in the middle. Germline lookup yields CDR1 KGHSH and CDR2 LQKENI. The length of the CDR3 is 15 residues.

The V call is TRBV20-1, the J call TRBJ1-5; the match to TRBD1 covers 10 bases. Per germline, CDR1 DFQATT and CDR2 SNEGSKA (reference sequence). There are 16 residues in the CDR3. J gave up 3 bases and V 6 bases, and 11 bases lay outside the gene matches. CDR3 sequence: CSAPYAGTGDNQPQHF. The CDR3 region has the DNA TGCAGTGCCCCCTACGCCGGGACAGGGGACAATCAGCCCCAGCATTTT.

A few counts support this clonotype. This chain links TRBV11-1 with TRBJ2-7; TRBD2 aligns across 7 bases. The CDR3 runs to 18 residues. Trimming took 1 base from V and 2 from J; bases not matched to a gene: 14. Germline V lookup: CDR1 SGHAT, CDR2 FQDESV (reference sequence). CDR3: CASSLVGRPGGTAYEQYF. CDR3 coding DNA: TGTGCCAGCAGCTTAGTTGGGAGACCGGGGGGAACGGCCTACGAGCAGTACTTC.

This clonotype was observed a few times. The chain is built from TRBV9 and TRBJ2-1; tentative D call: TRBD1 (7 bases). The length of the CDR3 is 15 residues. Germline V lookup: CDR1 SGDLS, CDR2 YYNGEE. Trimming left V 0 bases short and J 9 bases short, with 16 bases between. The CDR3 bases are TGTGCCAGCAGCGTAGCCAGCGGCCAGGGGGGTGAGCAGTTCTTC. Protein: CASSVASGQGGEQFF.

This chain uses TRBV5-1 with TRBJ1-2; D is unclear. The CDR3 runs 13 residues. Germline V gives CDR1 SGHRS, CDR2 YFSETQ. The V gene lost 1 base and the J gene lost 8 bases, with 12 bases spanning the gap. CDR3: CASSLIGRKGYTF. CDR3 DNA: TGCGCCAGCAGCTTGATAGGAAGGAAGGGCTACACCTTC.

The rearrangement links TRBV6-5 to TRBJ2-3; no clear D. The V and J ends lost 0 bases and 10 bases respectively, with 11 bases between them. Germline CDR1 and CDR2: MNHEY and SVGAGI. The CDR3 consists of 13 residues. Written as DNA, the CDR3 is TGTGCCAGCAGTTACTCGCCCCCGGATGCGCAGTATTTT. Protein product: CASSYSPPDAQYF.

This clonotype was recorded a few times. The genes are TRBV19 and TRBJ2-1, with D tentatively TRBD1 (6 bases). The V end was cut by 4 bases, the J end by 7 bases, with 14 bases between. Germline V gene lookup returns CDR1 LNHDA and CDR2 SQIVND (reference sequence). This CDR3 contains 14 residues. Here the CDR3 reads CASSTPTGFNEQFF. CDR3 coding DNA: TGTGCCAGTAGTACCCCGACAGGTTTTAATGAGCAGTTCTTC.

This clonotype occurred many times. The chain carries TRBV29-1 and TRBJ2-1; 9 bases fit TRBD2. The CDR3 extends over 14 amino acids. Germline V gene lookup returns CDR1 SQVTM and CDR2 ANQGSEA. Trimming cost V 7 bases and J 3 bases; bases outside gene matches: 7. CDR3 amino acids: CSAETSGHYNEQFF. The CDR3 region has the DNA TGCAGCGCAGAGACTAGCGGACACTACAATGAGCAGTTCTTC.

This clonotype has only a few counts. This chain uses TRBV20-1 with TRBJ2-7; 12 bases are a match to TRBD1. This CDR3 is built from 13 residues. Germline V lookup: CDR1 DFQATT, CDR2 SNEGSKA (reference sequence). The CDR3 sequence is CSAGTGGKYEQYF. The CDR3, as DNA: TGCAGCGCCGGGACAGGGGGCAAGTACGAGCAGTACTTC.

In this sample, this clonotype turned up a few times. The gene calls are TRBV4-3 and TRBJ2-7; possibly TRBD1 for D (6 bases). The CDR3 is 13 amino acids. Germline lookup yields CDR1 LGHNA and CDR2 YSLEER. Trimming stripped 2 bases from V and 6 bases from J, with 11 bases between. CDR3 nucleotide sequence: TGCGCCAGCAGCCAATCCCAGGGGTTCGAGCAGTACTTC. Protein product: CASSQSQGFEQYF.

This clonotype was detected many times. The J gene is TRBJ2-2, the V gene TRBV7-9; D is undetermined. Trimming took off 1 base at V and 1 base at J, with 4 bases between the two ends. Germline V gives CDR1 SEHNR, CDR2 FQNEAQ (reference sequence). This CDR3 is built from 14 residues. The CDR3: CASSLEGNTGELFF. Written as DNA, the CDR3 is TGTGCCAGCAGCTTAGAGGGGAACACCGGGGAGCTGTTTTTT.

This clonotype came up once. The DNA of the CDR3 is TGTGCCAGCAGGGGCACAGGGTTCCTCAATCAGCCCCAGCATTTT. Protein product: CASRGTGFLNQPQHF. The rearrangement uses TRBV27 and TRBJ1-5, with a tentative D call TRBD1 (6 bases). Germline CDR1 MNHEY, CDR2 SMNVEV (reference sequence). This CDR3 spans 15 amino acids. Trimming shortened V by 6 bases and J by 3 bases, and 15 bases separated the two germline ends.

The chain is built from TRBV20-1 and TRBJ2-7; 8 positions match TRBD2. Germline assignment: CDR1 DFQATT and CDR2 SNEGSKA (reference sequence). This CDR3 is 13 amino acids long. V shed 6 bases and J 0 bases; nucleotides not matched to a gene: 4. CDR3 sequence (DNA): TGCAGTGCCAGTAGCGGGAACTCCTACGAGCAGTACTTC. This gives the protein CSASSGNSYEQYF.

Many counts were recorded for this clonotype. The chain links TRBV29-1 to TRBJ2-7; 15 bases map to TRBD2. There are 17 residues in the CDR3. Germline V gene data show CDR1 as SQVTM and CDR2 as ANQGSEA. V lost 6 bases and J lost 0; bases outside the gene matches: 9. The CDR3 region is CSVAGLAGGSVSYEQYF. Here the CDR3 DNA reads TGCAGCGTCGCGGGACTAGCGGGAGGATCGGTCTCCTACGAGCAGTACTTC.

This chain uses TRBV20-1 with TRBJ1-6, with TRBD1 matching over 8 bases. Germline trimming cut 3 bases from V and 9 bases from J; bases unmatched to any gene: 10. There are 15 residues in the CDR3. Germline assignment: CDR1 DFQATT and CDR2 SNEGSKA (reference sequence). CDR3: CSASQRQGLGSPLHF. In DNA form, the CDR3 reads TGCAGTGCTAGCCAACGACAGGGGTTAGGTTCACCCCTCCACTTT.